Listed here are 24 T cell receptor beta chains from one sample, sequenced in a study of T-cell reconstitution after alpha-beta-depleted transplantation in children. A TCRbeta library incorporating unique molecular identifiers was prepared. TCRdb processed the PCR reads anew with MiXCR; each CDR3 protein has one entry. The sample holds just over 950,000 distinct CDR3 sequences; about 31% are singletons and the top ten take 25% to 35%. The starting material was PBMCs, mostly from graft donor cells, obtained 360 days after TCRalphabeta/CD19-depleted stem cell transplant. The receptor source for this set is a boy younger than two who had a stem cell transplant for SCID, so the T cells may come from the graft donor.

The chain joins TRBV6-4 to TRBJ2-1; D is uncertain. V was clipped by 2 bases and J by 7 bases, with 6 bases between them. The CDR3 is made up of 12 amino acids. Germline CDR1 MRHNA, CDR2 SNTAGT. Written as DNA, the CDR3 is TGTGCCAGCAGTGACGGGTGGAATGAGCAGTTCTTC. This sequence encodes CASSDGWNEQFF.

The V call is TRBV15, the J call TRBJ1-2, with 7 bases fitting TRBD1. J lost 3 bases, V lost 7 bases, and 8 bases had no gene match. CDR1 LNHNV and CDR2 YYDKDF come from the germline V gene (reference sequence). The CDR3 has 14 residues. DNA for the CDR3: TGTGCCACCACCTACACAGGGGTCGACTATGGCTACACCTTC. It is translated as CATTYTGVDYGYTF.

The chain employs TRBV29-1 and TRBJ2-3, with 10 positions matching TRBD1. CDR1 is SQVTM, CDR2 ANQGSEA, per germline. The CDR3 has 15 residues. The junction had 5 bases not matched to a gene; V was cut back by 2 bases and J by 3 bases. For the CDR3, the DNA is TGCAGCGTTGAACCGGACAGGGGGTCTACAGATACGCAGTATTTT. It is translated as CSVEPDRGSTDTQYF.

In this sample, this clonotype turned up a few times. The chain couples TRBV6-1 to TRBJ1-2; D uncertain. Trimming shortened V by 6 bases and J by 7 bases, and 15 bases separated the two germline ends. Germline lookup yields CDR1 MNHNS and CDR2 SASEGT. The CDR3 contains 13 residues. CDR3 residues: CASRKPKGGGYTF. The CDR3 DNA follows: TGTGCCAGCAGGAAACCTAAGGGAGGTGGCTACACCTTC.

This rearrangement joins TRBV7-6 to TRBJ2-7; 9 bases match TRBD2. CDR3 length: 18 amino acids. V lost 4 bases, J lost 0 bases, and 13 bases stayed unmatched. Germline assignment: CDR1 SGHVS and CDR2 FNYEAQ. The CDR3 bases are TGTGCCAGCAGCTCCCTCACTAGCGGGCGAAAAAGCTCCTACGAGCAGTACTTC. Protein sequence: CASSSLTSGRKSSYEQYF.

V is TRBV29-1 and J is TRBJ1-2; D is perhaps TRBD1 (5 bases). V lost 3 bases and J 8 bases, leaving 10 bases between the germline ends. The CDR3 sequence is 11 residues long. The germline CDR1 and CDR2 sequences are SQVTM and ANQGSEA. The CDR3 region has the DNA TGCAGCGTTGAGGGAAAGGGGGGCTACACCTTC. This translates into CSVEGKGGYTF.

CDR3 sequence reads: CSSGTGGLGYTF. DNA for the CDR3: TGCAGCTCCGGGACAGGGGGCCTTGGCTACACCTTC. The chain carries TRBV29-1 and TRBJ1-2; 12 nucleotides match TRBD1. After removal of 8 bases from V and 7 bases from J, the junction contained 5 bases not matched to a gene. Germline V gives CDR1 SQVTM, CDR2 ANQGSEA. The CDR3 runs to 12 residues.

This clonotype was seen at least ten times. The genes are TRBV20-1 and TRBJ1-5; TRBD1 agrees at 7 bases. Germline V gene data show CDR1 as DFQATT and CDR2 as SNEGSKA (reference sequence). This CDR3 spans 12 amino acids. Trimming took 4 bases from V and 4 from J; bases not matched to a gene: 1. The CDR3 sequence: CSANRGNQPQHF. The CDR3 DNA follows: TGCAGTGCTAACAGGGGAAATCAGCCCCAGCATTTT.

This chain uses TRBV5-1 with TRBJ2-6, with D hard to call. The CDR3 spans 15 residues. The ends were cut back, 3 bases at V and 0 bases at J, with 7 bases in the middle. The germline CDR1 and CDR2 sequences are SGHRS and YFSETQ. CDR3 sequence reads: CASSYHSSGANVLTF. In nucleotides, the CDR3 is TGCGCCAGCAGCTACCACAGCTCTGGGGCCAACGTCCTGACTTTC.

The chain has TRBV3-1 and TRBJ1-4; D remains ambiguous. The CDR3 has 13 residues. V lost 11 bases, J lost 7 bases, and 17 bases lay in between. Per germline, CDR1 LGHDT and CDR2 YNNKEL (reference sequence). CDR3 sequence (DNA): TGTGCCTCACAAAGAGAGAGGGTTGAAAAACTGTTTTTT. This codes for CASQRERVEKLFF.

This clonotype was counted many times. The CDR3 is CASSSQGAKGETQYF. Here the CDR3 DNA reads TGCGCCAGCAGCTCCCAGGGGGCGAAGGGAGAGACCCAGTACTTC. V and J are TRBV5-1 and TRBJ2-5; 8 positions match TRBD1. The CDR3 totals 15 residues. V lost 3 bases and J lost 4; bases outside the gene matches: 8. CDR1 is SGHRS, CDR2 YFSETQ, per germline.

In this sample, this clonotype turned up a few times. This chain connects TRBV29-1 to TRBJ2-3; the match to TRBD2 covers 9 bases. V lost 6 bases, J lost 5 bases, and 9 bases stayed unmatched. The CDR3 is 14 residues long. Per germline, CDR1 SQVTM and CDR2 ANQGSEA. The CDR3 loop is CSVTSGGYGDTQYF. The CDR3 DNA reads as TGCAGCGTCACAAGCGGGGGGTATGGAGATACGCAGTATTTT.

This clonotype has just a few counts. The chain employs TRBV6-1 and TRBJ2-7; D not certain. The CDR3 has 9 amino acids. Trimming stripped 11 bases from V and 0 bases from J, with 2 bases between. CDR1 MNHNS and CDR2 SASEGT come from the germline V gene. The CDR3 nucleotides are TGTGCCTGCTCCTACGAGCAGTACTTC. This sequence encodes CACSYEQYF.

The V and J genes are TRBV7-9 and TRBJ2-5, with D unclear. The CDR3 length is 16 residues. Trimming stripped 2 bases from V and 0 bases from J, with 13 bases between. Germline V gives CDR1 SEHNR, CDR2 FQNEAQ (reference sequence). The CDR3 loop is CASSLTPTAYQETQYF. The CDR3 bases are TGTGCCAGCAGCTTAACCCCGACGGCTTACCAAGAGACCCAGTACTTC.

The gene calls are TRBV5-1 and TRBJ2-2; D possibly corresponds to TRBD1 (6 bases). V was pared by 0 bases and J by 5 bases, with 17 bases between. CDR1 is SGHRS, CDR2 YFSETQ, per germline. This CDR3 comprises 17 residues. The CDR3 region is CASSLGSSGTKTGELFF. CDR3 nucleotide sequence: TGCGCCAGCAGCTTGGGCTCATCCGGGACAAAGACCGGGGAGCTGTTTTTT.

In its sample, this clonotype was seen a few times. J is TRBJ2-6 and V is TRBV12-3 or TRBV12-4; D is perhaps TRBD1 or TRBD2 (6 bases each). V was cut by 5 bases and J by 12 bases, with 23 bases left in between. The CDR3 runs 16 residues. The CDR3 coding sequence is TGTGCCAGCAGTCCCCAAGGGGGGATGAGGACTGGCGTCCTGACTTTC. Its translation: CASSPQGGMRTGVLTF.

Of note for this clonotype: A read error may produce the germline difference seen at one junction end. The chain recombines TRBV12-3 or TRBV12-4 with TRBJ1-1; TRBD1 agrees at 8 bases. This CDR3 contains 14 residues. The CDR3 here is CASTKGQANTGAFF. DNA of the CDR3: TGTGCCAGCACCAAGGGACAGGCGAACACTGGAGCTTTCTTT.

This clonotype was picked up one time. The J gene is TRBJ2-7, the V gene TRBV2; 8 bases map to TRBD1. The CDR3 totals 15 residues. The V gene end was trimmed by 6 bases and the J gene end by 2 bases; junction bases not matched to a gene: 9. From germline, CDR1 is SNHLY and CDR2 FYNNEI. CDR3 sequence (DNA): TGTGCCAGCAGGGGAAGACAGGGGCTCCCCTACGAGCAGTACTTC. Its protein product is CASRGRQGLPYEQYF.

This clonotype was counted between two and nine times. The genes are TRBV6-5 and TRBJ2-3; the D gene is possibly TRBD2 (5 bases). Trimming removed 2 bases from V and 0 bases from J, with 9 bases in between. The CDR3 loop spans 15 amino acids. CDR1 is MNHEY and CDR2 is SVGAGI in the germline V gene. The CDR3 nucleotides read TGTGCCAGCAGTTACGGTAGCGAGAGCACAGATACGCAGTATTTT. Protein product: CASSYGSESTDTQYF.

This clonotype turned up a few times. In nucleotides, the CDR3 is TGTGCCAGCAAAAGACGGGGGGACGAGCAGTACTTC. Residues: CASKRRGDEQYF. The chain joins TRBV12-3 or TRBV12-4 to TRBJ2-7; 7 positions match TRBD2. The V and J ends lost 7 bases and 5 bases, in that order; junction bases with no gene match: 5. CDR3 length equals 12 residues.

This clonotype has more than one count but fewer than ten. The chain carries TRBV5-1 and TRBJ2-1; D not resolved. Germline assignment: CDR1 SGHRS and CDR2 YFSETQ. The CDR3 runs 16 residues. V was shortened by 3 bases and J by 0 bases, with 13 bases between the two germline ends. CDR3 nucleotide sequence: TGCGCCAGCAGCTCCACTCCTCAGAGCTCCTACAATGAGCAGTTCTTC. Translation: CASSSTPQSSYNEQFF. The full variable domain, completed using reference TRBV5-1 and TRBJ2-1, is KAGVTQTPRYLIKTRGQQVTLSCSPISGHRSVSWYQQTPGQGLQFLFEYFSETQRNKGNFPGRFSGRQFSNSRSEMNVSTLELGDSALYLCASSSTPQSSYNEQFFGPGTRLTVL.

The chain has TRBV2 and TRBJ2-1, with D maybe TRBD1 (6 bases). Germline CDR1 is SNHLY and CDR2 is FYNNEI. V was pared by 4 bases and J by 3 bases, with 19 bases between. The CDR3 length is 17 residues. CDR3 loop: CASSGVRGQPIYNEQFF. CDR3 sequence (DNA): TGTGCCAGCAGTGGCGTTAGAGGACAGCCGATCTACAATGAGCAGTTCTTC.

This clonotype turned up a few times. This chain uses TRBV4-2 with TRBJ1-2, with D possibly matching TRBD1 (6 bases). With 0 bases removed from V and 1 base from J, the gap between germline ends came to 12 bases. The CDR3 runs 16 residues. Germline V lookup: CDR1 LGHNA, CDR2 YNFKEQ. The CDR3 region is CASSQDKQGHNYGYTF. CDR3 sequence (DNA): TGTGCCAGCAGCCAAGATAAGCAGGGGCATAACTATGGCTACACCTTC.

This clonotype was detected a few times. V usage is TRBV20-1 and J usage is TRBJ2-7; 7 bases fit TRBD1. The CDR3 consists of 13 residues. The V segment lost 5 bases and the J segment 3 bases; nucleotides outside the gene matches: 7. CDR1 is DFQATT and CDR2 is SNEGSKA in the germline V gene (reference sequence). CDR3 loop: CSAAWTGRYEQYF. The CDR3 bases are TGCAGTGCTGCCTGGACAGGACGCTACGAGCAGTACTTC.